These 18 T cell receptor beta chains originate from one sample sequenced in a study of human thymus T cells. Using immunoSEQ multiplex PCR, the repertoire was profiled, and TCRdb retains in-frame clones only, with some absent. The sample includes tens of thousands of clones, around 94% of them seen just once. Material for sequencing was blood. These receptors were obtained from a boy younger than two with a congenital heart defect but otherwise immunologically healthy.

The chain combines TRBV7-9 with TRBJ1-1, with 7 bases that match TRBD1. The CDR3 totals 15 residues. J lost 0 bases, V lost 1 base, and 2 bases had no gene match. Germline V gives CDR1 SEHNR, CDR2 FQNEAQ (reference sequence). The CDR3 DNA reads TGTGCCAGCAGCTTAGGACAGGGAATGAACACTGAAGCTTTCTTT. Its translation is CASSLGQGMNTEAFF.

J is TRBJ2-7 and V is TRBV28; 7 bases map to TRBD1. There are 11 residues in the CDR3. The trim removed 6 bases at V and 4 bases at J, leaving 0 bases unmatched. The germline CDR1 and CDR2 sequences are MDHEN and SYDVKM. The CDR3 DNA sequence: TGTGCCAGCAGGACAGGGTACGAGCAGTACTTC. This codes for CASRTGYEQYF.

V usage is TRBV18 and J usage is TRBJ2-5, with D perhaps TRBD1 (5 bases). This CDR3 region has 13 residues. The ends were cut back, 8 bases at V and 4 bases at J, with 14 bases in the middle. CDR1 and CDR2 (germline): KGHSH, LQKENI. The CDR3 region is CASHKDSRETQYF. DNA of the CDR3: TGTGCCAGCCATAAAGACAGCCGAGAGACCCAGTACTTC.

This chain connects TRBV7-2 to TRBJ1-2, with D possibly being TRBD1 (6 bases). This CDR3 contains 15 residues. V dropped 0 bases and J dropped 4 bases, with 12 bases sitting between them. The germline gives CDR1 SGHTA, CDR2 FQGNSA. DNA of the CDR3: TGTGCCAGCAGCTTAGCGGGAGGACAGCCCTATGGCTACACCTTC. Its translation is CASSLAGGQPYGYTF.

The chain recombines TRBV25-1 with TRBJ1-2, with 8 bases aligning to TRBD1. Germline loops: CDR1 MGHDK, CDR2 SYGVNS. The CDR3 consists of 13 residues. J lost 8 bases, V lost 6 bases, and 8 bases had no gene match. CDR3 amino acids: CASRPGTGAGYTF. CDR3 nucleotide sequence: TGTGCCAGCAGACCCGGGACAGGAGCCGGCTACACCTTC.

The rearrangement uses TRBV27 and TRBJ2-7, with a possible D match to TRBD2 (6 bases). The germline CDR1 and CDR2 sequences are MNHEY and SMNVEV (reference sequence). V lost 2 bases and J lost 1, with 12 bases in between. This CDR3 is built from 15 residues. CDR3 amino acids: CASSLMGLRSYEQYF. The CDR3 DNA reads TGTGCCAGCAGTTTAATGGGACTGAGATCCTACGAGCAGTACTTC.

The chain links TRBV29-1 to TRBJ2-2; D remains unclear. The germline V gene has CDR1 SQVTM and CDR2 ANQGSEA. Trimming shortened V by 4 bases and J by 2 bases, and 2 bases separated the two germline ends. The CDR3 contains 11 residues. CDR3 sequence reads: CSVVNTGELFF. Written as DNA, the CDR3 is TGCAGCGTTGTTAACACCGGGGAGCTGTTTTTT.

J is TRBJ2-1 and V is TRBV5-1; 9 positions match TRBD2. J gave up 4 bases and V 2 bases, and 7 bases lay outside the gene matches. The CDR3 extends over 16 amino acids. The germline CDR1 and CDR2 sequences are SGHRS and YFSETQ. CDR3: CASSLSSLAGYNEQFF. DNA for the CDR3: TGCGCCAGCAGCTTATCTAGTCTAGCGGGATACAATGAGCAGTTCTTC.

The chain uses TRBV4-3 and TRBJ1-1; D is ambiguous. This CDR3 spans 13 amino acids. Germline V gene lookup returns CDR1 LGHNA and CDR2 YSLEER. Trimming stripped 4 bases from V and 6 bases from J, with 12 bases between. The CDR3 loop reads CASSRRVGAEAFF. The CDR3 region has the DNA TGCGCCAGCAGCCGAAGGGTAGGAGCTGAAGCTTTCTTT.

The V call is TRBV14, the J call TRBJ1-4; D not resolved. The V and J ends lost 1 base and 7 bases respectively, with 13 bases between them. Germline CDR1 and CDR2: SGHDN and FVKESK. The CDR3 has 15 amino acids. The CDR3 region is CASSQGRAPGEKLFF. In nucleotides, the CDR3 is TGTGCCAGCAGCCAAGGGAGGGCCCCCGGTGAAAAACTGTTTTTT.

The genes are TRBV5-1 and TRBJ2-1; TRBD2 agrees at 11 bases. CDR1 is SGHRS, CDR2 YFSETQ, per germline. This CDR3 is 15 amino acids long. With V trimmed by 3 bases and J by 5 bases, 4 bases remained unmatched. The CDR3, as DNA: TGCGCCAGCAGCTATCTAGCGGGAGGTGACAATGAGCAGTTCTTC. Its translation: CASSYLAGGDNEQFF.

The V and J genes are TRBV15 and TRBJ2-5; TRBD1 agrees at 9 bases. V gave up 3 bases and J gave up 5 bases; unmatched junction bases: 10. Germline V gene data show CDR1 as LNHNV and CDR2 as YYDKDF (reference sequence). CDR3 size: 16 residues. The CDR3 region has the DNA TGTGCCACCAGCAGTGGAGGACAGGGGATAACGGAGACCCAGTACTTC. Its protein product is CATSSGGQGITETQYF. Combining the CDR3 with reference TRBV15 and TRBJ2-5 gives the whole variable domain DAMVIQNPRYQVTQFGKPVTLSCSQTLNHNVMYWYQQKSSQAPKLLFHYYDKDFNNEADTPDNFQSRRPNTSFCFLDIRSPGLGDTAMYLCATSSGGQGITETQYFGPGTRLLVL.

The rearrangement links TRBV6-5 to TRBJ1-3, with D unresolved. Germline V lookup: CDR1 MNHEY, CDR2 SVGAGI. V lost 8 bases and J 0 bases, leaving 11 bases between the germline ends. This CDR3 spans 14 amino acids. The CDR3 is CASRVLRSGNTIYF. The CDR3 DNA reads TGTGCCAGCCGGGTCCTCCGCTCTGGAAACACCATATATTTT.

The chain couples TRBV28 to TRBJ1-2; 8 bases agree with TRBD1. The CDR3 is 15 residues long. The V and J ends lost 4 bases and 5 bases, in that order; junction bases with no gene match: 9. Germline V gene lookup returns CDR1 MDHEN and CDR2 SYDVKM. This CDR3 is CASSSRGRGHYGYTF. The CDR3 DNA sequence: TGTGCCAGCAGTTCTCGCGGCAGGGGGCATTATGGCTACACCTTC.

CDR3 amino acids: CASSLWLAGTDTQYF. Written as DNA, the CDR3 is TGTGCCAGCAGCTTATGGCTAGCGGGCACAGATACGCAGTATTTT. J is TRBJ2-3 and V is TRBV7-2; 7 nucleotides match TRBD2. This CDR3 is built from 15 residues. CDR1 and CDR2 from the germline V gene are SGHTA and FQGNSA. The junction had 3 bases not matched to a gene; V was cut back by 2 bases and J by 1 base.

V usage is TRBV11-3 and J usage is TRBJ1-6, with D uncertain. Looked up from germline, CDR1 is SGHNT and CDR2 is YENEEA. The CDR3 has 14 residues. Trimming pared 5 bases from V and 3 bases from J, leaving 8 bases between. The CDR3 DNA follows: TGTGCCAGCAGCCCCACGGGCTATAATTCACCCCTCCACTTT. Translated, it gives CASSPTGYNSPLHF. The full variable domain, its missing parts supplied by reference TRBV11-3 and TRBJ1-6, is EAGVVQSPRYKIIEKKQPVAFWCNPISGHNTLYWYLQNLGQGPELLIRYENEEAVDDSQLPKDRFSAERLKGVDSTLKIQPAELGDSAVYLCASSPTGYNSPLHFGNGTRLTVT.

The rearrangement joins TRBV5-1 to TRBJ2-5, with 13 bases identical to TRBD2. Germline V gene lookup returns CDR1 SGHRS and CDR2 YFSETQ. V shed 4 bases, J shed 5 bases, and the junction held 5 bases outside the gene matches. The CDR3 is 15 residues long. CDR3 bases: TGCGCCAGCAGCGCCTTGGGACTAGCGGGGGAGACCCAGTACTTC. Encoded protein: CASSALGLAGETQYF.

V gene TRBV29-1 combines with J gene TRBJ2-7; TRBD2 is a possible D gene (6 bases). The CDR3 contains 13 residues. V lost 0 bases to trimming and J lost 6 bases, with 12 bases between them. The germline V gene has CDR1 SQVTM and CDR2 ANQGSEA. The CDR3 DNA is TGCAGCGTTGAAGATCTCGGGGGAGCCGAGCAGTACTTC. Protein sequence: CSVEDLGGAEQYF.